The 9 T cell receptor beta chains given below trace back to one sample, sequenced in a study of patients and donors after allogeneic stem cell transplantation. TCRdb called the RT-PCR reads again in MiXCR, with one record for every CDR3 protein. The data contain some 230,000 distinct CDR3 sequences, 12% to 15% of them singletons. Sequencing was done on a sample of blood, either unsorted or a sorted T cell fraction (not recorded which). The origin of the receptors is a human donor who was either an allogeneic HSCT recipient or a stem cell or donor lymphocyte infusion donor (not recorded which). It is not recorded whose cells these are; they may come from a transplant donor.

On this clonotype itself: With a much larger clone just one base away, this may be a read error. CDR3 protein: CSARGAGPDYGANVLTF. CDR3 sequence (DNA): TGCAGTGCTAGAGGCGCGGGTCCCGACTATGGGGCCAACGTCCTGACTTTC. The chain links TRBV20-1 to TRBJ2-6, with D possibly being TRBD2 (5 bases). Germline CDR1 and CDR2: DFQATT and SNEGSKA (reference sequence). With 1 base removed from V and 3 bases from J, the gap between germline ends came to 16 bases. The CDR3 runs to 17 residues.

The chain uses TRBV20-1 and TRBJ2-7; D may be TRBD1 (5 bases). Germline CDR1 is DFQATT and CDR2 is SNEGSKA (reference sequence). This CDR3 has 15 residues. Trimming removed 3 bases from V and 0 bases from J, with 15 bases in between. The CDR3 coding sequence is TGCAGTGCTAGCGTGGGGCTCTTCTCCTCCTACGAGCAGTACTTC. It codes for CSASVGLFSSYEQYF.

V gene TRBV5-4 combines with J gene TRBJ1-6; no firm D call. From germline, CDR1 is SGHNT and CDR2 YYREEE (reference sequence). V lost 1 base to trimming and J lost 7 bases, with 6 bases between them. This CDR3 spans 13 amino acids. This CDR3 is CASSLNLNSPLHF. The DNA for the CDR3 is TGTGCCAGCAGCTTGAATCTAAATTCACCCCTCCACTTT. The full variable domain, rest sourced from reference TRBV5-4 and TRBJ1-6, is ETGVTQSPTHLIKTRGQQVTLRCSSQSGHNTVSWYQQALGQGPQFIFQYYREEENGRGNFPPRFSGLQFPNYSSELNVNALELDDSALYLCASSLNLNSPLHFGNGTRLTVT.

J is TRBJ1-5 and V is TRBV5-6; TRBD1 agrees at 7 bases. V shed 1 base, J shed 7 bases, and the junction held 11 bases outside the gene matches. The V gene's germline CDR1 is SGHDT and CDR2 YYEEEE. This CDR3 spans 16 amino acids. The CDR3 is CASSLLGTGERQPQHF. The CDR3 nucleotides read TGTGCCAGCAGCTTGCTCGGAACAGGGGAAAGGCAGCCCCAGCATTTT.

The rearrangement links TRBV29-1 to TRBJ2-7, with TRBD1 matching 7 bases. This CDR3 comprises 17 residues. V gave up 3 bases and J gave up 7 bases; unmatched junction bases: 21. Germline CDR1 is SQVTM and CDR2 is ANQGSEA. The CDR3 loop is CSVDLTGSQWATGEQYF. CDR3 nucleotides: TGCAGCGTTGATTTGACAGGGAGTCAGTGGGCTACGGGGGAGCAGTACTTC.

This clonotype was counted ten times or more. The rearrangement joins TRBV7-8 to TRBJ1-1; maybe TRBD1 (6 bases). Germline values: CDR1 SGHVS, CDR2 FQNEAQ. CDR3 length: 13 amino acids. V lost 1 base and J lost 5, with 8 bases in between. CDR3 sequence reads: CASSLGGQTEAFF. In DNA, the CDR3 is TGTGCCAGCAGCTTAGGGGGGCAGACTGAAGCTTTCTTT.

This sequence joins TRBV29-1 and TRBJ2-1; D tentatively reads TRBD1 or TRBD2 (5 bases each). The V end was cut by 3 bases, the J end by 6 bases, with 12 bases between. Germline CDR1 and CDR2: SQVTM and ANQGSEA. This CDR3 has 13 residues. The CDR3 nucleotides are TGCAGCGTTGATAGAACGAGGGGCAATGAGCAGTTCTTC. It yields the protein CSVDRTRGNEQFF.

Here the CDR3 reads CAGQGLRSNEQFF. DNA of the CDR3: TGTGCCGGACAGGGGTTAAGGTCCAATGAGCAGTTCTTC. The chain is built from TRBV6-6 and TRBJ2-1; 9 bases match TRBD1. CDR1 MNHNY and CDR2 SVGAGI come from the germline V gene (reference sequence). The CDR3 totals 13 residues. The junction had 8 bases not matched to a gene; V was cut back by 11 bases and J by 6 bases.

The CDR3 bases are TGTGCCAGCAGCTCAGCTTGGGGGAGGGGGTACGAGCAGTACTTC. Its protein is CASSSAWGRGYEQYF. The chain joins TRBV7-2 to TRBJ2-7, with D perhaps TRBD2 (7 bases). The CDR3 sequence is 15 residues long. In germline, CDR1 is SGHTA, CDR2 FQGNSA. Trimming left V 4 bases short and J 4 bases short, with 17 bases between. The variable domain in full, with the rest retrieved from reference TRBV7-2 and TRBJ2-7, is GAGVSQSPSNKVTEKGKDVELRCDPISGHTALYWYRQSLGQGLEFLIYFQGNSAPDKSGLPSDRFSAERTGGSVSTLTIQRTQQEDSAVYLCASSSAWGRGYEQYFGPGTRLTVT.